The rows below give T cell receptor beta chains drawn from one sample of a study of blood T cells in healthy people across ages. TCRdb ran MiXCR on the 5' RACE reads and lists one entry per CDR3 protein. The sample lists over 1,500,000 distinct CDR3 sequences, about two fifths occurring once. The sample comprised blood. The receptors come from a human donor in good health. The CDR3 runs from the conserved cysteine through the conserved F or W. D genes are given only for firm matches. The size of a clone is reported for some rows only, either as once, few or many, or as a class for expanded clones.

DNA,CDR3,V,D,J,size,length
TGTGCCAGCAGCCAAGATTCCAGAACAGATACGCAGTATTTT,CASSQDSRTDTQYF,TRBV3-1,-,TRBJ2-3,-,14
TGTGCCAGCAGCTTAGCCGACACGTCTGAAGCTTTCTTT,CASSLADTSEAFF,TRBV7-2,-,TRBJ1-1,-,13
TGTGCCAGCAGCAAAGGAACCCCTTTGTACTTC,CASSKGTPLYF,TRBV21-1,-,TRBJ2-4,-,11
TGCGCCAGCAGCCAACCCCGGGGGGGAGCAGATACGCAGTATTTT,CASSQPRGGADTQYF,TRBV4-3,TRBD2,TRBJ2-3,few,15
TGCGCCAGCAGCCCCCGCGGGGAAGATAATGAAAAACTGTTTTTT,CASSPRGEDNEKLFF,TRBV4-3,-,TRBJ1-4,-,15
TGCAGCGCCTTATTAGGGACAGTTGAGCAGTTCTTC,CSALLGTVEQFF,TRBV29-1,TRBD1,TRBJ2-1,few,12
TGCGCCAGCAGCCCCGGCGGTGCGGGGGAGTCGGGTGGCTACACCTTC,CASSPGGAGESGGYTF,TRBV5-1,-,TRBJ1-2,few,16
TGTGCCAGCAGGCATGACAGGGGGCTGGATACGCAGTATTTT,CASRHDRGLDTQYF,TRBV7-9,TRBD1,TRBJ2-3,-,14
TGTGCCAGCAGCCAATTGGGGAACATTCAGTACTTC,CASSQLGNIQYF,TRBV7-2,-,TRBJ2-4,many,12
TGCGCCAGCAGCCCCCGGGACCGTAATGAAAAACTGTTTTTT,CASSPRDRNEKLFF,TRBV5-1,-,TRBJ1-4,-,14
TGTGCCAGCAGCAAAGACAGGGCCGCTTACTACGAGCAGTACTTC,CASSKDRAAYYEQYF,TRBV7-2,TRBD1,TRBJ2-7,-,15
TGTGCCAGCAGCTTAGACGGGACTAGCGGGGGGGCGTCCCTCAATGAGCAGTTCTTC,CASSLDGTSGGASLNEQFF,TRBV7-2,TRBD2,TRBJ2-1,-,19
TGTGCCAGCAGTTTAGCTGGGACAGGAAGCACAGATACGCAGTATTTT,CASSLAGTGSTDTQYF,TRBV12-3/TRBV12-4,TRBD1,TRBJ2-3,-,16
TGCGCCAGCAGCTGGAGGACAGGGGACGAGCAGTACTTC,CASSWRTGDEQYF,TRBV5-1,TRBD1,TRBJ2-7,-,13
TGTGCCAGCAACATACTAGCGGGGGGGCTCGAGCAGTACTTC,CASNILAGGLEQYF,TRBV2,TRBD2,TRBJ2-7,-,14
TGTGCCAGCAGTTCACACGCTGGACAGGTCTATGGCTACACCTTC,CASSSHAGQVYGYTF,TRBV6-5,TRBD1,TRBJ1-2,once,15
TGTGCCAGCAGCCCCGGGGGACTTCCCGTCCAGTTCTTC,CASSPGGLPVQFF,TRBV7-2,-,TRBJ2-1,few,13
TGTGCCAGCAGCTTAGTGCAGGAGCTAGGGTCCTACGAGCAGTACTTC,CASSLVQELGSYEQYF,TRBV7-9,-,TRBJ2-7,few,16